Listed here is a single T cell receptor (beta chain). The antigen remains unidentified. This entry belongs to a study of shared clonotypes between healthy human individuals. The CDR3 sequence is 14 residues long. Germline V gives CDR1 SGHRS, CDR2 YFSETQ. J gave up 5 bases and V 3 bases, and 0 bases lay outside the gene matches. Repertoires were generated with immunoSEQ multiplex PCR, while TCRdb's copy carries only in-frame clones and drops some. The repertoire holds millions of clones, with roughly 94% as singletons. The study, taken as a whole, reports: Blood was the sole source, and tissue repertoires probably differ.

The donor population consisted of healthy HIV-negative adults with no recent acute infections or vaccinations. Division of CD4+ cells produced a CD45RA+ naive subset and a CD45RA-negative memory subset. The receptor was derived from a man between 18 and 29 years old in good health. Sample: naive CD4+ T cells sorted from blood. The subset is: CD45RA+ positively selected. The genes are TRBV5-1 and TRBJ2-1; TRBD2 matches 12 bases. DNA for the CDR3: TGCGCCAGCAGCTCTAGCGGGAGGGACAATGAGCAGTTCTTC. Protein: CASSSSGRDNEQFF.